Only a few counts were recorded for the clone carrying this T cell receptor (beta chain). TCRdb reprocessed the RT-PCR reads with MiXCR, giving one entry per CDR3 protein. Among over 200,000 distinct CDR3 sequences listed, about 38% were seen once. The data were obtained in a study of patients and donors after allogeneic stem cell transplantation. Deletions cut 0 bases from V and 7 bases from J, with 18 bases between. This CDR3 comprises 16 residues. Germline lookup yields CDR1 ENHRY and CDR2 SYGVKD. The chain joins TRBV10-3 to TRBJ2-5; D unclear. The origin of this receptor is a human donor who was either an allogeneic HSCT recipient or a stem cell or donor lymphocyte infusion donor (not recorded which). It is not recorded whose cells these are; they may come from a transplant donor. Sequenced sample: blood, either unsorted or a sorted T cell fraction (not recorded which). CDR3 coding DNA: TGTGCCATCAGTGAGTCGACTCGAGACACACTCGGGACCCAGTACTTC. Its protein is CAISESTRDTLGTQYF.